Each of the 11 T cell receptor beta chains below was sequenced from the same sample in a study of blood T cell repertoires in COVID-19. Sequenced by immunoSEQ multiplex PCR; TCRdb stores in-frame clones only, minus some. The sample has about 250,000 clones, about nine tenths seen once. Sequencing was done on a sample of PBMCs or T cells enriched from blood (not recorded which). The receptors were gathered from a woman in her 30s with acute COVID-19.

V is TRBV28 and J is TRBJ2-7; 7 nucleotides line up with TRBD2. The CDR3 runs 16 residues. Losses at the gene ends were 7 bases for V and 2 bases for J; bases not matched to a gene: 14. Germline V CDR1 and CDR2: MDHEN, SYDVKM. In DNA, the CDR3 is TGTGCCAGCACCATCGGGGCGGCTAGCGGAACCTACGAGCAGTACTTC. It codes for CASTIGAASGTYEQYF.

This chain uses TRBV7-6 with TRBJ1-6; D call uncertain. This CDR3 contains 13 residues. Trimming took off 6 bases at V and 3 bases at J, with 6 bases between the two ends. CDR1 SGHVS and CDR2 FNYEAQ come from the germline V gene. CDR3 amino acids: CASRLDYNSPLHF. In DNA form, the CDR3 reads TGTGCCAGCAGACTCGACTATAATTCACCCCTCCACTTT. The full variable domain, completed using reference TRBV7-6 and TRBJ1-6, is GAGVSQSPRYKVTKRGQDVALRCDPISGHVSLYWYRQALGQGPEFLTYFNYEAQQDKSGLPNDRFSAERPEGSISTLTIQRTEQRDSAMYRCASRLDYNSPLHFGNGTRLTVT.

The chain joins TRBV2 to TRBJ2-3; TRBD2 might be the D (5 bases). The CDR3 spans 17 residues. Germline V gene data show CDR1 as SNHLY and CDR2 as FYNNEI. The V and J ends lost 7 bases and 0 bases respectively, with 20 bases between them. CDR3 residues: CASILLGFAPSTDTQYF. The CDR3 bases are TGTGCCAGCATTCTACTAGGCTTTGCCCCTAGCACAGATACGCAGTATTTT.

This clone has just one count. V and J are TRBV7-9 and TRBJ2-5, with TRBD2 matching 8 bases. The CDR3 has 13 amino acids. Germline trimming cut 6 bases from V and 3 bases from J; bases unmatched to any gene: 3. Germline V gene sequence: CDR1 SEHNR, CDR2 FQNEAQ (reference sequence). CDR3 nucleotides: TGTGCCAGCAGTCCAGCGGGGGAAGAGACCCAGTACTTC. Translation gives CASSPAGEETQYF.

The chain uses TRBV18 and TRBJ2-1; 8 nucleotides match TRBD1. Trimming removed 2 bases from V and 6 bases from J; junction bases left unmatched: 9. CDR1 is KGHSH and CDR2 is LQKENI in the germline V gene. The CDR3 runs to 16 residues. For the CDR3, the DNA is TGTGCCAGCTCACCAGCTTCAGGGGGCGTCGTCAATGAGCAGTTCTTC. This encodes CASSPASGGVVNEQFF.

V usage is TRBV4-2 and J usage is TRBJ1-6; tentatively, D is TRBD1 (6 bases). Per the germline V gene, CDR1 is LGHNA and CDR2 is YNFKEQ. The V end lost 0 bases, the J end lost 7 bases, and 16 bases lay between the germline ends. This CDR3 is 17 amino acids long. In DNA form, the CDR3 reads TGTGCCAGCAGCCAAGATGGCCCAGGACAGCCCAATTCACCCCTCCACTTT. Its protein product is CASSQDGPGQPNSPLHF.

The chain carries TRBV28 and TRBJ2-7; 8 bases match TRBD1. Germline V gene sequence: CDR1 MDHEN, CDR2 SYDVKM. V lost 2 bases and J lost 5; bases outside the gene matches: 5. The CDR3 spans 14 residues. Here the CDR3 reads CASSLPGTGHEQYF. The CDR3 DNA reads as TGTGCCAGCAGTTTACCCGGGACAGGCCACGAGCAGTACTTC.

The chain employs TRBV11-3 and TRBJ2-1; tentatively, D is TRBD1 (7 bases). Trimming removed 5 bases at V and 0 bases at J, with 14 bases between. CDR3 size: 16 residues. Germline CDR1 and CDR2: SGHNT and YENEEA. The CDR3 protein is CASSPAGGPSYNEQFF. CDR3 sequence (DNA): TGTGCCAGCAGCCCAGCAGGGGGGCCCTCCTACAATGAGCAGTTCTTC.

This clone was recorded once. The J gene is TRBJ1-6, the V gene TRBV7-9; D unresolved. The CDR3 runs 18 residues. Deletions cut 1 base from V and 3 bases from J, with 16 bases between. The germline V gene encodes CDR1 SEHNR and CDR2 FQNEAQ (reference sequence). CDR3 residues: CASSLVGPTVGYNSPLHF. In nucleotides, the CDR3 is TGTGCCAGCAGCTTAGTCGGCCCAACAGTGGGCTATAATTCACCCCTCCACTTT.

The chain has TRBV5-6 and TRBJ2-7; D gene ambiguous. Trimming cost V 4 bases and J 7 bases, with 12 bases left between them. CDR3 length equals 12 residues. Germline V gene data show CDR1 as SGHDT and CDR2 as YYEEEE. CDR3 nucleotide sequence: TGTGCCAGCAGCGAAAATAGTCTTGAGCAGTACTTC. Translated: CASSENSLEQYF. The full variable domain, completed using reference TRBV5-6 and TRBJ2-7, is DAGVTQSPTHLIKTRGQQVTLRCSPKSGHDTVSWYQQALGQGPQFIFQYYEEEERQRGNFPDRFSGHQFPNYSSELNVNALLLGDSALYLCASSENSLEQYFGPGTRLTVT.

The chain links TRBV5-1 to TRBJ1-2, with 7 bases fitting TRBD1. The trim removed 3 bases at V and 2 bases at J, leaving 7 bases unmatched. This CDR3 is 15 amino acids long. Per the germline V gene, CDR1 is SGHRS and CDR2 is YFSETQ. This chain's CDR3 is CASSSNRGSNYGYTF. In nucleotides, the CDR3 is TGCGCCAGCAGCTCAAACAGGGGTTCAAACTATGGCTACACCTTC.